This T cell receptor beta chain was obtained from a study of beta chain features in type 1 diabetes. The wider study: Sorted cells, some 110,000,000 in number, were examined across all samples. Study conclusions and caveats: TCRB CDR3s from Type 1 diabetes patients were moderately but significantly shorter in all four CD4+ subsets.

Sorting produced populations that all topped 98% purity. Expressed TCRB transcripts were sequenced after all isolated RNA was converted to cDNA. The table came from immunoSEQ multiplex PCR; TCRdb's copy has only in-frame clones and leaves some out. The sample has 120,000 or so clones, about 17% seen once. The CDR3 length is 15 residues. V trimming: 4 bases; J trimming: 6 bases; junction bases outside the gene matches: 8. Germline V gives CDR1 MDHEN, CDR2 SYDVKM. This clone was counted ten times or more. Its antigen is not known. This sample also contains other DNA sequences that code for the same CDR3. This TCR was sampled from a man younger than 40 with type 1 diabetes. The specimen was central memory CD4+ T cells from blood. V and J are TRBV28 and TRBJ1-5, with TRBD1 matching 8 bases. CDR3 region: CASSSPGTGGQPQHF. The CDR3 nucleotides are TGTGCCAGCAGTTCACCCGGGACAGGCGGTCAGCCCCAGCATTTT.